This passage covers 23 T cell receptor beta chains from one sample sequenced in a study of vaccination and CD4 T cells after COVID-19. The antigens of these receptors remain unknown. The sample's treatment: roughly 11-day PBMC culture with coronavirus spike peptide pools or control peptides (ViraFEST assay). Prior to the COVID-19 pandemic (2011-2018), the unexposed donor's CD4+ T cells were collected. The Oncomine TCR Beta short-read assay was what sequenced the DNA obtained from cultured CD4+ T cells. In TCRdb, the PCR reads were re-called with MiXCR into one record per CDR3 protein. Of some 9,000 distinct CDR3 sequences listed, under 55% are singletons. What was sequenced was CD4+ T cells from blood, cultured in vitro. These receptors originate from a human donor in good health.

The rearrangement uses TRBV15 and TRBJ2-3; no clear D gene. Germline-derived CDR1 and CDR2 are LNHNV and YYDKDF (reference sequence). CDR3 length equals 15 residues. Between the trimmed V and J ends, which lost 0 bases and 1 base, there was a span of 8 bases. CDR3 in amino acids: CATSRETVGTDTQYF. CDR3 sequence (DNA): TGTGCCACCAGCAGAGAGACTGTCGGCACAGATACGCAGTATTTT.

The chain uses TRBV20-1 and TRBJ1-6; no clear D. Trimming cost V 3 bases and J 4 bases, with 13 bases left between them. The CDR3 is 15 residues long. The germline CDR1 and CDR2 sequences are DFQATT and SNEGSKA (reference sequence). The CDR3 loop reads CSASSGGLYNSPLHF. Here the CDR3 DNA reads TGCAGTGCTAGCTCCGGCGGGCTGTATAATTCACCCCTCCACTTT.

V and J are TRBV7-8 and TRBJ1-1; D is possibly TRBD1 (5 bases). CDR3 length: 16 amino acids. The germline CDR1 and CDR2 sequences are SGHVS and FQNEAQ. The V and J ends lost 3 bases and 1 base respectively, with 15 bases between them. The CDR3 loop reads CASSFKRTRGNTEAFF. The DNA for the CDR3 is TGTGCCAGCAGCTTTAAACGGACAAGGGGGAACACTGAAGCTTTCTTT.

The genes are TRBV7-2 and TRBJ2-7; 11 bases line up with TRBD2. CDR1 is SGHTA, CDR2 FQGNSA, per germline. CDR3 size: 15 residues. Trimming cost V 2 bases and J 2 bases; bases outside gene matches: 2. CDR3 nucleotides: TGTGCCAGCAGCTTAACTAGCGGGGGCCCCTACGAGCAGTACTTC. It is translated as CASSLTSGGPYEQYF.

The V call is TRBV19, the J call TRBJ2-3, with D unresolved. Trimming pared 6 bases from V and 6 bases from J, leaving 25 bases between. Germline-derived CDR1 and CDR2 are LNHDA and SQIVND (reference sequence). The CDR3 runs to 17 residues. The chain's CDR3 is CASSLSPPSLGWDTQYF. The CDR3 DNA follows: TGTGCCAGTAGCCTCTCCCCACCGTCGTTGGGGTGGGATACGCAGTATTTT.

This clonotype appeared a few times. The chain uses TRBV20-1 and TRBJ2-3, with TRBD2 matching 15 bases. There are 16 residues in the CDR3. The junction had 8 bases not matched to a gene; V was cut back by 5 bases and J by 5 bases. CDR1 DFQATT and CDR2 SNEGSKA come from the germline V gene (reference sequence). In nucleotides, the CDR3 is TGCAGTGCTCGGTCGGGACTAGCGGGAGGAGGAGATACGCAGTATTTT. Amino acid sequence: CSARSGLAGGGDTQYF.

CDR3 sequence reads: CSASVGMTSSGYEQYF. The CDR3 DNA reads as TGCAGTGCTAGCGTAGGTATGACTAGCTCCGGCTACGAGCAGTACTTC. The chain links TRBV20-1 to TRBJ2-7, with TRBD2 identical over 7 bases. This CDR3 has 16 amino acids. Germline V CDR1 and CDR2: DFQATT, SNEGSKA (reference sequence). V shed 3 bases and J 3 bases; nucleotides not matched to a gene: 14.

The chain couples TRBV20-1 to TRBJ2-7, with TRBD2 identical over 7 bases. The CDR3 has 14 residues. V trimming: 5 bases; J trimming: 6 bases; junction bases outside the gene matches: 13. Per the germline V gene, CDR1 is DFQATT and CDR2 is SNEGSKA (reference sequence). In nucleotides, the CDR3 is TGCAGTGCTCCCGAGATGACTAGCTTGGGCGAGCAGTACTTC. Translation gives CSAPEMTSLGEQYF.

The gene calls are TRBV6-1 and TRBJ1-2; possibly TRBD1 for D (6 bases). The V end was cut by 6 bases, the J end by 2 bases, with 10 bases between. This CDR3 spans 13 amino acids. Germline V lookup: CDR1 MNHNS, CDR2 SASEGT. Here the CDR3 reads CASSSTGNYGYTF. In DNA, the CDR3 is TGTGCCAGCAGCTCGACAGGAAACTATGGCTACACCTTC.

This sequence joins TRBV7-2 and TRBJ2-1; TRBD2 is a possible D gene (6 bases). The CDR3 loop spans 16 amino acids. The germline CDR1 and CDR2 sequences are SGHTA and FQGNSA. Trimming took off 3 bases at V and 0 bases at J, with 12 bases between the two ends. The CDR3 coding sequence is TGTGCCAGCAGCTTGAAGGACTACGGCTCCTACAATGAGCAGTTCTTC. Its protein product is CASSLKDYGSYNEQFF.

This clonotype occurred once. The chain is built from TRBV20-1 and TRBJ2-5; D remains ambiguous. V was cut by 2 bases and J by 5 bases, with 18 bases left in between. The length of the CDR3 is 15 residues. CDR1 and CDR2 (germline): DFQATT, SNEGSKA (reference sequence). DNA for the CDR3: TGCAGTGCTAGACTGCCGGGCTCAAAGGCGGAGACCCAGTACTTC. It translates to CSARLPGSKAETQYF.

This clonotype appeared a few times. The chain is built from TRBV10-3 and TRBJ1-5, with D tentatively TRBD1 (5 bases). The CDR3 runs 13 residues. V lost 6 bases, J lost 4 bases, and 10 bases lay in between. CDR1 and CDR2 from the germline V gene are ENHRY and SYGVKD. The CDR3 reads CAIRVTENQPQHF. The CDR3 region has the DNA TGTGCCATCAGGGTGACAGAGAATCAGCCCCAGCATTTT.

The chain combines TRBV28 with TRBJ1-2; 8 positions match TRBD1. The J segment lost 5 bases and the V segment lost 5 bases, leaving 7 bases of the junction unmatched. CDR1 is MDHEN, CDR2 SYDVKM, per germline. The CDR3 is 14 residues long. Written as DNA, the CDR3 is TGTGCCAGCAGTGCCGGGACAGGACCTTATGGCTACACCTTC. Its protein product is CASSAGTGPYGYTF.

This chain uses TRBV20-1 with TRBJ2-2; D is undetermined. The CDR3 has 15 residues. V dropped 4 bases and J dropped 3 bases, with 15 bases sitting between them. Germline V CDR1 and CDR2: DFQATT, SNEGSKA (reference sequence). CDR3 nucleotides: TGCAGTGCTAAAATGCTGGCAGAACACACCGGGGAGCTGTTTTTT. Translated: CSAKMLAEHTGELFF.

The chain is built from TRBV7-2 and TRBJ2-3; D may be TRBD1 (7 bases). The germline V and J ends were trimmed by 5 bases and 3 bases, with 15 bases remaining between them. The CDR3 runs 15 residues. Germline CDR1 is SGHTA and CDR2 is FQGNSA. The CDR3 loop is CASSQGGGITDTQYF. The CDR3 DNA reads TGTGCCAGCAGCCAGGGGGGCGGTATAACAGATACGCAGTATTTT.

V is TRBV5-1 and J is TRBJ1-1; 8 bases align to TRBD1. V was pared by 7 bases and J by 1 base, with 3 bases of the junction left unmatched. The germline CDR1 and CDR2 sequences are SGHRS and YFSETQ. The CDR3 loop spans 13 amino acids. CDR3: CASAGGENTEAFF. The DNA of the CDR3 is TGCGCCAGCGCAGGGGGCGAGAACACTGAAGCTTTCTTT. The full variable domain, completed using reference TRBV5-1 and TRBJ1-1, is KAGVTQTPRYLIKTRGQQVTLSCSPISGHRSVSWYQQTPGQGLQFLFEYFSETQRNKGNFPGRFSGRQFSNSRSEMNVSTLELGDSALYLCASAGGENTEAFFGQGTRLTVV.

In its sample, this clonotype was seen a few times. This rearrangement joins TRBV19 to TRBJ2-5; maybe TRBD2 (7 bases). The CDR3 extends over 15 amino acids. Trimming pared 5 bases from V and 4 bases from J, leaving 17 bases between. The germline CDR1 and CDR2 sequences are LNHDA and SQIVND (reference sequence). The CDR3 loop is CASSFLGGRAETQYF. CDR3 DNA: TGTGCCAGTAGTTTTCTCGGGGGGCGGGCAGAGACCCAGTACTTC.

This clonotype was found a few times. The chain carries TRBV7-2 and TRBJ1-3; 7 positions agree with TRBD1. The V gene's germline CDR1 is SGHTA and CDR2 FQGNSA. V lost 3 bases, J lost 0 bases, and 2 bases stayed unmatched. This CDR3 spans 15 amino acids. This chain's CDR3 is CASSFRDSSGNTIYF. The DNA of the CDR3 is TGTGCCAGCAGCTTTAGGGACAGCTCTGGAAACACCATATATTTT.

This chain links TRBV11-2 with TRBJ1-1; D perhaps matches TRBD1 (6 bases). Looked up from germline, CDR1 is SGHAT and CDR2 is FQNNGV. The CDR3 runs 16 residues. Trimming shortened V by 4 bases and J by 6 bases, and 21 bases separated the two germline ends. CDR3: CASSSVRQGPGAEAFF. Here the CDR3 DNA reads TGTGCCAGCAGCTCAGTACGGCAGGGACCAGGGGCTGAAGCTTTCTTT.

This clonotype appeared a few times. This CDR3 is CASVQGGEQYF. DNA of the CDR3: TGTGCCAGTGTCCAGGGAGGCGAGCAGTACTTC. V and J are TRBV19 and TRBJ2-7, with D possibly being TRBD2 (6 bases). The CDR3 spans 11 residues. The germline gives CDR1 LNHDA, CDR2 SQIVND (reference sequence). The V end lost 8 bases, the J end lost 6 bases, and 11 bases lay between the germline ends.

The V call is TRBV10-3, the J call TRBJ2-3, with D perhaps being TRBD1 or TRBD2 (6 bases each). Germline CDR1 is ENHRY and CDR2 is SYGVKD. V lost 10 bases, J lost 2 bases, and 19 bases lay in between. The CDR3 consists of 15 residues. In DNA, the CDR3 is TGTGCCACTGCCGGGGGCCGAGATCTCACAGATACGCAGTATTTT. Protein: CATAGGRDLTDTQYF.

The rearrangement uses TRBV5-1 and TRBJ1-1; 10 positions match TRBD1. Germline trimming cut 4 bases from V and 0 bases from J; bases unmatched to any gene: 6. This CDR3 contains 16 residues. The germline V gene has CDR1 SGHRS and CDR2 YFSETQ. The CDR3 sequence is CASSRTGGIMNTEAFF. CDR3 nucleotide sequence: TGCGCCAGCAGCCGGACAGGGGGGATTATGAACACTGAAGCTTTCTTT.

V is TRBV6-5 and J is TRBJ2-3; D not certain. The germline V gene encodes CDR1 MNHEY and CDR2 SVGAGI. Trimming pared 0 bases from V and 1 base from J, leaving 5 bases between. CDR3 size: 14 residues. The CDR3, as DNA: TGTGCCAGCAGTTACTCGGGCGGCACAGATACGCAGTATTTT. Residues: CASSYSGGTDTQYF.